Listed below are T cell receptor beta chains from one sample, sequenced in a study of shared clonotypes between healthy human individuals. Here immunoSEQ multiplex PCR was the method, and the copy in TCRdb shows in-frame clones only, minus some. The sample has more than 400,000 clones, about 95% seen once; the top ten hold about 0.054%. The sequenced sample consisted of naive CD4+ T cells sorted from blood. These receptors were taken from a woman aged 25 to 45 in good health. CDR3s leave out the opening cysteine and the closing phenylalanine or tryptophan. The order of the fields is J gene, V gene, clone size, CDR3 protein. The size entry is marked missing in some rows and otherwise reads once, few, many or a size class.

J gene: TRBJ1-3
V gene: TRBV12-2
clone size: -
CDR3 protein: ASRLEGSGLNTIY

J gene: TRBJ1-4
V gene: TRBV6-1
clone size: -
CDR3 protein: ASSVHGNEKLF

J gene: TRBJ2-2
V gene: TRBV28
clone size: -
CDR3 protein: ASSTPRTGPTGSNTGELF

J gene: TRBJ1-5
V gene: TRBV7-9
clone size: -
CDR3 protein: ASSLGGYSNQPQH

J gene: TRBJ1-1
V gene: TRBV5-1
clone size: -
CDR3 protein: ASSYGRDMRAF

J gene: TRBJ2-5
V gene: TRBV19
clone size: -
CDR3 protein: ASSIVQDLGGTQY

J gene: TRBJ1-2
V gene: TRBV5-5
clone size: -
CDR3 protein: ASSWALLISNYGYT

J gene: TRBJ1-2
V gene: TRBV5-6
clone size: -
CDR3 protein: ASSLPIRGGFDGYT

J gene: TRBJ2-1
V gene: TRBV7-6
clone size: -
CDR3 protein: ASSPRLAGVFAEEQF

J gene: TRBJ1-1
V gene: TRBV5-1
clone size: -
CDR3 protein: ASSIGPSMNTEAF

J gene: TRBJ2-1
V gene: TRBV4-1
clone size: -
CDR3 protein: ASSQVGLASYNEQF

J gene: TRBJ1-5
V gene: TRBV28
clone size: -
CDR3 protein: ASSLPLQGGQPQH

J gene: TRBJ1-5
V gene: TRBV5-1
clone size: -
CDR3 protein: ASSVSTGDDQPQH

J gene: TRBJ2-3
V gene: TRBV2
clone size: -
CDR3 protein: ASSVGQGGSTDTQY

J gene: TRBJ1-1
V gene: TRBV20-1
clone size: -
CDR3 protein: SARDRSEAF

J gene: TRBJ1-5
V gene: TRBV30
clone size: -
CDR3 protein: AWSVTAGGFQPQH

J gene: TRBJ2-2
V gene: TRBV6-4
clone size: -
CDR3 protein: ASSDYRTTNTGELF

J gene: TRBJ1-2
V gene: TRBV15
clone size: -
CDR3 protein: ATSTYGGNYGYT

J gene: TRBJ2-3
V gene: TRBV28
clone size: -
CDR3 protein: ASSLHPGMDTQY

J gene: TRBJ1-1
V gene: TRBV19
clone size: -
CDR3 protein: ASSMTPPTGEAF

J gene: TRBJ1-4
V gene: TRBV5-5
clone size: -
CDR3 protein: ASSLDKAWTEKLF

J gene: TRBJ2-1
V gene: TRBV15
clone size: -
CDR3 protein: ATSRDLGRNEQF

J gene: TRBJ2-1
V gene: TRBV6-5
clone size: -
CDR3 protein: ASSVSGGAYNEQF

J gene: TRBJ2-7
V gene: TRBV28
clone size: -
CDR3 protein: ASSSPSPGTEQY

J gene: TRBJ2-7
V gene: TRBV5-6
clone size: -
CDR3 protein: ASTLTGSTEQY

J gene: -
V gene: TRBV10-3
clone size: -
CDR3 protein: AISSGSDRYEQY

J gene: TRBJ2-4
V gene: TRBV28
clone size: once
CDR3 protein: ASSGGTENIQY

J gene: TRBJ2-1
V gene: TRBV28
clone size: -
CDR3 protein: ASSTTSGRVEQF

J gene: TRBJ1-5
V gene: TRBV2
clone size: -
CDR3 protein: ASRGDSNQPQH

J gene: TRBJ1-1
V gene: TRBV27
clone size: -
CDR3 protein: ASSLDRVFTEAF

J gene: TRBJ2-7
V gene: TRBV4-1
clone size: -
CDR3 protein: ASSPRSWGYEQY

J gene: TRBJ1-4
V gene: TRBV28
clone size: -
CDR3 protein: ASSLTGTGNEKLF

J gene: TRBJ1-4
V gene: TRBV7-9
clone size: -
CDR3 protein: ASQGAREKLF

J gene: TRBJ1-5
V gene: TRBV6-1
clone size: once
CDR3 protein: ASGWEESQPQH

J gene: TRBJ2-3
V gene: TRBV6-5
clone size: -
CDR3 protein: ASSYAESSTDTQY

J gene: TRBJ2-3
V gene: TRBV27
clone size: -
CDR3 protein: ASSLAQGTDTQY

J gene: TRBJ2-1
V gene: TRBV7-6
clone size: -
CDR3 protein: ASSLAGSGPYNEQF

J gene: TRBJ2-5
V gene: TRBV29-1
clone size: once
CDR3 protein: SVGGPSQETQY

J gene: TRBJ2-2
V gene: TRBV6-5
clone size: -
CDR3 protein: ASSYLAGVNTGELF

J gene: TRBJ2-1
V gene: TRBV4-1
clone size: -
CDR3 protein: ASSVQLAGGIYNEQF

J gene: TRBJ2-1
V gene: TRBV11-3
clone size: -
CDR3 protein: ASSDGRAAQF

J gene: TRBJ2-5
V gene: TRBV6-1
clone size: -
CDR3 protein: ASSGLGETQY

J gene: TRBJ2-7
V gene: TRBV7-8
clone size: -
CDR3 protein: ASSLFDGTSGSVTYEQY

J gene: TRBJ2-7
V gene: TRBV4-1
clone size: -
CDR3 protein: ASSQVFPSGSLYEQY

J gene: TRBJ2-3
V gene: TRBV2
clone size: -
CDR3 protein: ASSERSSGSLDTQY

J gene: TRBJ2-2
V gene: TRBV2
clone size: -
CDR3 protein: ASSRAGTATGELF

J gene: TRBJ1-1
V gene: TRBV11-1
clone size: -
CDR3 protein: ASSLADRGRSWTEAF

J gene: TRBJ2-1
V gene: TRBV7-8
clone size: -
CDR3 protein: ASSLQRELGNEQF

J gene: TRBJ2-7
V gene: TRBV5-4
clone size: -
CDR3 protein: ASSLARDSLYYEQY

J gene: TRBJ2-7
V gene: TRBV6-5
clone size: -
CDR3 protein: ASSLGGTYTYEQY

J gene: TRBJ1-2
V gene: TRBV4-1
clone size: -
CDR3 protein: ASSQGPGQTHYGYT

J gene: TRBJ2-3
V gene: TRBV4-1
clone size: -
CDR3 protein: ASSQGREAGTQY

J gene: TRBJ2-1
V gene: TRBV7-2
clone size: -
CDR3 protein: ASSLRPAGANEQF

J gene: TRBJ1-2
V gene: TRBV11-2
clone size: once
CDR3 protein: ASSLGDRGPGYT

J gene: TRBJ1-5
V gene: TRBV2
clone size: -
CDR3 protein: ASSGVVSNQPQH